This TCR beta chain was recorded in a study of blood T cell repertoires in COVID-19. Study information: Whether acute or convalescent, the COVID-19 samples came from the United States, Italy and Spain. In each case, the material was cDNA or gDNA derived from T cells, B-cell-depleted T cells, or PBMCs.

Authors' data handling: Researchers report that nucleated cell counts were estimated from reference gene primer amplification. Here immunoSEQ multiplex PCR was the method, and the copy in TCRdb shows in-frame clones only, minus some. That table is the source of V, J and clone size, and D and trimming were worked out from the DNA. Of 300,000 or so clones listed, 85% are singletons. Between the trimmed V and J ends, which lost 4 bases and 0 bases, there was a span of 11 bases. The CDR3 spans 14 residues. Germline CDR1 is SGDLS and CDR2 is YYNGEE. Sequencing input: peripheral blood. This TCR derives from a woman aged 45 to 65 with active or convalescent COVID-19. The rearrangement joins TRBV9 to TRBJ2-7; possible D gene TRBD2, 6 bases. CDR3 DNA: TGTGCCAGCAGCTTTGGGGGGTCCTCCTACGAGCAGTACTTC. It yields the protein CASSFGGSSYEQYF.